This T cell receptor (beta chain) stems from a study of T-cell reconstitution after alpha-beta-depleted transplantation in children (dated by TCRdb to 2015 to 2016). Notes on the research overall: The study quantitatively tracked T-cell immune reconstitution after TCRalphabeta/CD19-depleted allogeneic hematopoietic cell transplantation in children using TCR repertoire profiling.

In the paper's terms, the treatment or condition label means: allogeneic hematopoietic cell transplantation with graft depleted of TCRalphabeta T cells and CD19 B cells. The transplant recipients were children given TCRalphabeta/CD19-depleted allogeneic hematopoietic cell grafts. Receptors were amplified or captured by PCR. These reads were obtained on an Illumina HiSeq 2500. TCR libraries were prepared with molecular barcoding, using unique molecular identifiers to normalize TCRbeta repertoire quantification. The public sequencing data were trimmed at Q25 with fastp and processed into clonotypes with MiXCR by TCRdb, which kept only in-frame beta chains. Each entry merges the rows of one CDR3 protein and shows their most common DNA and genes. Here the sample has 500,000 to 600,000 distinct CDR3 sequences; over 20% occur a single time. The ten largest clonotypes hold 30% to 40% of the sample. From its cysteine to its phenylalanine, the CDR3 spans 14 amino acids. The entry retains the CDR3 DNA only, 42 bases that are in frame from base 1. Compared with germline, V lacks 3 bases and J lacks 0 bases; bases without a gene match: 2. CDR1 and CDR2 were assigned from the germline V gene as MNHNS and SASEGT.

Study-level results and caveats: In some patients, the high TCRbeta diversity seen at day 60 was put down to recipient T cells and intrathymic progenitors that had survived conditioning. The apparently early recovery of alphabetaT-cell counts about two months after transplant reportedly depended on only several hundred rapidly expanded clones that came from non-depleted graft cells. Over the following months the frequencies of hyperexpanded clones went down, and after one year T-cell counts and TCRbeta diversity were mostly credited to newly produced T cells.

On this clonotype: There is no known antigen for this receptor. Base-call qualities are not available, and no considerably larger clone is one nucleotide away.

Recombination linked TRBV6-1 to TRBJ2-7, with 7 bases in between that match TRBD1. The TCR originated in a boy under three years old with Wiskott-Aldrich syndrome, due to receive a stem cell transplant. The sample here was PBMCs, taken before TCRalphabeta/CD19-depleted stem cell transplant. The CDR3 loop reads CASSETGLSYEQYF. The DNA sequence is given as TGTGCCAGCAGTGAGACAGGGCTCTCCTACGAGCAGTACTTC.